The clone carrying this T cell receptor (beta chain) appeared many times. Its specificity is unknown. On two occasions, one at each of two time points, approximately 5.5 milliliters of peripheral blood were drawn. This sample stems from a study of prognosis after radiotherapy for stage I lung cancer. The overall study: The roughly 14 male and over five female patients were aged roughly 50 to 90, median about 70 years.

V lost 0 bases, J lost 4 bases, and 5 bases stayed unmatched. Germline V CDR1 and CDR2: SGHAT, FQNNGV. The CDR3 has 15 amino acids. Study-wide results and limits: Lower Shannon entropy values were found after stereotactic body radiation therapy in patients who developed distant metastases.

Multiplex PCR, run in two rounds, amplified TCR beta CDR3 from genomic DNA. TRBV and TRBJ genes each had their own specific primers in first-round PCR. MiXCR was run by TCRdb on the multiplex PCR reads, yielding one entry per CDR3 protein. The table has 20,000 or so distinct CDR3 sequences, about 27% seen once. The rearrangement joins TRBV11-2 to TRBJ1-2; 7 bases line up with TRBD1. This sample comprised PBMCs, obtained before or after stereotactic body radiation therapy (not recorded which). The TCR was taken from a donor aged 50 or older with non-small cell lung cancer. The CDR3 DNA sequence: TGTGCCAGCAGCTTAGAACCGACAGGGTCCTATGGCTACACCTTC. Encoded protein: CASSLEPTGSYGYTF.